This TCR beta chain derives from a study of blood T cell repertoires in COVID-19. Overall study: Specimens from acute and convalescent COVID-19 originated in the United States, Italy and Spain. Sources were T cells, B-cell-depleted T cells, or PBMCs; the material itself was cDNA or gDNA.

CDR1 is SGHAT, CDR2 FQDESV, per germline (reference sequence). J was trimmed by 0 bases and V by 1 base; bases with no gene match: 1. The CDR3 covers 16 residues. Per the original methods: Reference gene primers were amplified, and this amplification served to estimate nucleated cell counts. Data came from immunoSEQ multiplex PCR; TCRdb stores just in-frame clones and leaves some out. Clonal size and the V and J genes are those of that table, whereas D and trimming came from the DNA. This sample has roughly 240,000 clones, with approximately 84% found just once. Sequencing was carried out using peripheral blood. This chain connects TRBV11-1 to TRBJ2-4; 9 bases fit TRBD2. The TCR was taken from a woman of 80 years or more with acute or convalescent COVID-19. The CDR3 here is CASSLGGRGAKNIQYF. In DNA, the CDR3 is TGTGCCAGCAGCTTAGGCGGGAGGGGAGCCAAAAACATTCAGTACTTC.